This is a list of T cell receptor beta chains from one sample in a study of cytomegalovirus exposure and HLA in healthy donors. Measured with immunoSEQ multiplex PCR; TCRdb has only the in-frame clones, and not every one. This sample has about 270,000 clones; just over 85% occur once, and the top ten carry around 4.2%. The source material was PBMCs. These receptors were collected from a man aged 40-55 years in good health and CMV-seropositive. Each CDR3 is given with its conserved first and last residue. D genes are given only for firm matches. The size entry is marked missing in some rows and otherwise reads once, few, many or a size class.

clone size,D gene,CDR3 length,J gene,V gene,CDR3 protein,CDR3 DNA
.,TRBD1,16,TRBJ1-1,TRBV6-6,CASSYSATGVNTEAFF,TGTGCCAGCAGTTACTCCGCGACAGGGGTGAACACTGAAGCTTTCTTT
.,.,13,TRBJ2-2,TRBV19,CASSMGPAGELFF,TGTGCCAGTAGTATGGGGCCGGCCGGGGAGCTGTTTTTT
.,TRBD1,13,TRBJ2-7,TRBV27,CASSLRDSYEQYF,TGTGCCAGCAGTCTCAGGGACAGCTACGAGCAGTACTTC
.,TRBD2,15,TRBJ2-1,TRBV28,CASRRSGRAYNEQFF,TGTGCCAGCAGGCGAAGCGGGAGGGCCTATAATGAGCAGTTCTTC
.,TRBD2,15,TRBJ2-7,TRBV19,CASRESSGSYYEQYF,TGTGCCAGTAGAGAGAGTAGCGGGAGTTATTACGAGCAGTACTTC
once,TRBD2,15,TRBJ2-7,TRBV27,CASSLRRETYYEQYF,TGTGCCAGCAGTTTAAGGCGGGAGACCTACTACGAGCAGTACTTC
.,.,21,TRBJ1-5,TRBV4-2,CASSQSGWAGVQGLSNQPQHF,TGTGCCAGCAGCCAATCTGGTTGGGCAGGGGTCCAAGGGTTGAGCAATCAGCCCCAGCATTTT
.,TRBD1,16,TRBJ2-2,TRBV9,CASSVTGGVSTGELFF,TGTGCCAGCAGCGTGACAGGGGGCGTGAGCACCGGGGAGCTGTTTTTT
.,.,15,TRBJ1-4,TRBV29-1,CSVQSPERTWPKLFF,TGCAGCGTTCAAAGCCCAGAACGGACTTGGCCAAAACTGTTTTTT
once,TRBD1,15,TRBJ1-4,TRBV2,CASRGTATTNEKLFF,TGTGCCAGCAGGGGGACAGCAACAACTAATGAAAAACTGTTTTTT
.,.,14,TRBJ2-5,TRBV5-1,CASSLNWSGKTQYF,TGCGCCAGCAGCTTGAACTGGAGTGGTAAGACCCAGTACTTC
few,TRBD1,14,TRBJ2-2,TRBV2,CASRGTGATGELFF,TGTGCCAGCAGGGGGACAGGGGCCACCGGGGAGCTGTTTTTT
.,TRBD2,19,TRBJ2-6,TRBV5-1,CASSRTLAGSPSGANVLTF,TGCGCCAGCAGCCGCACCCTAGCGGGCTCCCCCTCTGGGGCCAACGTCCTGACTTTC
.,.,14,TRBJ2-7,TRBV19,CASGPGQNAYEQYF,TGTGCCAGTGGGCCGGGACAAAACGCCTACGAGCAGTACTTC
.,TRBD1,16,TRBJ2-1,TRBV19,CASSATGNSRYNEQFF,TGTGCCAGTAGTGCGACAGGGAATTCACGCTACAATGAGCAGTTCTTC
.,.,17,TRBJ1-5,TRBV27,CASSLFKTDSRDQPQHF,TGTGCCAGCAGCCTTTTCAAAACTGACAGTCGGGATCAGCCCCAGCATTTT
.,TRBD1,16,TRBJ2-2,TRBV11-3,CASSFGTGGITGELFF,TGTGCCAGCAGCTTCGGGACAGGGGGTATCACCGGGGAGCTGTTTTTT
.,.,16,TRBJ2-7,TRBV2,CASSVLRDRTRYEQYF,TGTGCCAGCAGTGTTCTCCGAGACAGGACCCGATACGAGCAGTACTTC
.,.,13,TRBJ2-7,TRBV18,CASSPPSGNEQYF,TGTGCCAGCTCACCACCGTCCGGGAACGAGCAGTACTTC
.,.,11,TRBJ1-1,TRBV6-6,CASSSGTEAFF,TGTGCCAGCAGTTCCGGTACTGAAGCTTTCTTT
few,TRBD1,15,TRBJ1-1,TRBV4-1,CASSQGQGGTREAFF,TGCGCCAGCAGCCAGGGACAGGGTGGAACCCGGGAAGCTTTCTTT
.,.,13,TRBJ1-1,TRBV7-9,CASRPQGTTEAFF,TGTGCCAGCAGACCACAGGGAACCACTGAAGCTTTCTTT
.,.,16,TRBJ2-5,TRBV2,CASSDPRRDSRETQYF,TGTGCCAGCAGTGATCCTAGGCGGGATAGCAGAGAGACCCAGTACTTC
.,.,16,TRBJ2-7,TRBV9,CASSVEGQGYSYEQYF,TGTGCCAGCAGCGTAGAAGGGCAGGGATATTCCTACGAGCAGTACTTC
.,TRBD2,16,TRBJ2-2,TRBV5-1,CASSRTSGRGTGELFF,TGCGCCAGCAGTAGGACTAGCGGGAGAGGCACCGGGGAGCTGTTTTTT
.,TRBD2,15,TRBJ2-1,TRBV7-3,CASSFSSGGYNEQFF,TGTGCCAGCAGCTTCTCAAGCGGGGGCTACAATGAGCAGTTCTTC
.,.,15,TRBJ1-1,TRBV19,CASSVDSVPNTEAFF,TGTGCCAGTAGTGTAGACAGCGTTCCGAACACTGAAGCTTTCTTT
.,TRBD1,15,TRBJ1-2,TRBV7-9,CASSSGTAANYGYTF,TGTGCCAGCAGCTCCGGGACAGCAGCTAACTATGGCTACACCTTC
.,TRBD2,20,TRBJ2-6,TRBV27,CASSSPPGLAGVAGANVLTF,TGTGCCAGCAGTTCTCCCCCGGGACTAGCGGGAGTGGCTGGGGCCAACGTCCTGACTTTC
.,.,17,TRBJ1-2,TRBV4-2,CASSQVSGDRANYGYTF,TGTGCCAGCAGCCAAGTATCAGGGGACCGAGCTAACTATGGCTACACCTTC
.,TRBD1,14,TRBJ2-7,TRBV5-1,CASSSRDRYYEQYF,TGCGCCAGCAGCTCCCGGGACAGATATTACGAGCAGTACTTC
.,TRBD2,14,TRBJ2-1,TRBV7-9,CASSLGGGGNEQFF,TGTGCCAGCAGCTTAGGCGGGGGTGGGAATGAGCAGTTCTTC
.,.,12,TRBJ1-2,TRBV7-9,CSSSPGTYGYTF,TGTTCCAGCAGCCCAGGGACTTACGGCTACACCTTC
.,.,12,TRBJ1-1,TRBV29-1,CSVKQSNTEAFF,TGCAGCGTGAAACAGTCGAACACTGAAGCTTTCTTT
.,.,13,TRBJ1-5,TRBV19,CASTSGAGQPQHF,TGTGCCAGTACGTCAGGGGCGGGTCAGCCCCAGCATTTT
.,.,13,TRBJ2-7,TRBV5-5,CASSLRTAYEQYF,TGTGCCAGCAGCTTGCGGACAGCCTACGAGCAGTACTTC
.,.,13,TRBJ1-6,TRBV6-5,CASSNGGSSPLHF,TGTGCCAGCAGTAACGGGGGGAGTTCACCCCTCCACTTT
.,.,14,TRBJ2-7,TRBV27,CASSLDSLSYEQYF,TGTGCCAGCAGTTTAGACAGCCTGTCCTACGAGCAGTACTTC
.,TRBD2,15,TRBJ2-7,TRBV19,CASSILAGGLYEQYF,TGTGCCAGTAGTATCCTAGCGGGAGGGCTCTACGAGCAGTACTTC
.,.,17,TRBJ2-1,TRBV7-2,CASSLVGGASSYNEQFF,TGTGCCAGCAGCTTAGTTGGAGGGGCAAGCTCCTACAATGAGCAGTTCTTC
few,.,12,TRBJ1-3,TRBV30,CAWSPSGNTIYF,TGTGCCTGGAGCCCATCTGGAAACACCATATATTTT
.,TRBD1,15,TRBJ2-3,TRBV7-6,CASSIGQGKTDTQYF,TGTGCCAGCAGCATTGGACAGGGAAAGACAGATACGCAGTATTTT
.,TRBD1,14,TRBJ2-5,TRBV5-5,CASSFDRAQETQYF,TGTGCCAGCAGCTTCGACAGGGCCCAAGAGACCCAGTACTTC
.,.,16,TRBJ2-2,TRBV5-4,CASSSQTGIFTGELFF,TGTGCCAGCAGCTCGCAAACAGGGATTTTCACCGGGGAGCTGTTTTTT